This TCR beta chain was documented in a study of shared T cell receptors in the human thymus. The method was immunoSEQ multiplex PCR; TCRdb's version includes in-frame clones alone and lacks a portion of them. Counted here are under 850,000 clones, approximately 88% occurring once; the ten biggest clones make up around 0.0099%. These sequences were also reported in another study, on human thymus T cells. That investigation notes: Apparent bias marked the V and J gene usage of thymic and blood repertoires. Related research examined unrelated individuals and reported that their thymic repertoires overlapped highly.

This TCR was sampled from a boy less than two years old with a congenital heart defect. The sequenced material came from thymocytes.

The DNA of the CDR3 is TGTGCCAGCAGCTTAGCGAGGCGGGAGGGTTCCTACAATGAGCAGTTCTTC. Its protein is CASSLARREGSYNEQFF. This chain links TRBV7-8 with TRBJ2-1, with 9 bases identical to TRBD2. CDR1 is SGHVS, CDR2 FQNEAQ, per germline. The V gene end was trimmed by 0 bases and the J gene end by 1 base; junction bases not matched to a gene: 4. The CDR3 runs 17 residues.